The present entry profiles one TCR beta chain with its context. The sample originates from a study of identical twins. Using its own MiXCR run on the 5' RACE reads, TCRdb lists one record per CDR3 protein. This table has approximately 620,000 distinct CDR3 sequences, approximately 9% appearing once. The CDR3 has 14 residues. V was pared by 3 bases and J by 5 bases, with 3 bases of the junction left unmatched. CDR1 is MDHEN and CDR2 is SYDVKM in the germline V gene. This same sample was also taken into another study, of yellow fever vaccine responses in identical twins.

The receptor's source is a woman under 30 in good health. The sample was PBMCs. The chain employs TRBV28 and TRBJ1-4; 7 nucleotides align to TRBD1. The CDR3 sequence: CASSLGQQNEKLFF. The CDR3 bases are TGTGCCAGCAGTTTGGGACAGCAAAATGAAAAACTGTTTTTT. The full variable domain, in which reference TRBV28 and TRBJ1-4 provide the parts outside the CDR3, is DVKVTQSSRYLVKRTGEKVFLECVQDMDHENMFWYRQDPGLGLRLIYFSYDVKMKEKGDIPEGYSVSREKKERFSLILESASTNQTSMYLCASSLGQQNEKLFFGSGTQLSVL.